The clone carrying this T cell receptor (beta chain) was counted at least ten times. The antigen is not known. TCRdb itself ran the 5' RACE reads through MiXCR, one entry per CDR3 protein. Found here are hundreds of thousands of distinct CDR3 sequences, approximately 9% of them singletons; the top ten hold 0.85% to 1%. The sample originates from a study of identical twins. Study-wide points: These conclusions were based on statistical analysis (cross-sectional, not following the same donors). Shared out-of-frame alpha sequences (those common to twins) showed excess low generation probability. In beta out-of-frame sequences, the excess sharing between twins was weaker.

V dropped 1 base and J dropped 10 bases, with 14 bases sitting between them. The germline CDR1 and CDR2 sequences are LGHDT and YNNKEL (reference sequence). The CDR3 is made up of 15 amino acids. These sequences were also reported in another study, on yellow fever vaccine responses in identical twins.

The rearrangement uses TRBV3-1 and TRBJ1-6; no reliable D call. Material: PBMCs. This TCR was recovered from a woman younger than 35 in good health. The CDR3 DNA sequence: TGTGCCAGCAGCCAAGGGTCAACCCGCCAATCACCCCTCCACTTT. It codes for CASSQGSTRQSPLHF.